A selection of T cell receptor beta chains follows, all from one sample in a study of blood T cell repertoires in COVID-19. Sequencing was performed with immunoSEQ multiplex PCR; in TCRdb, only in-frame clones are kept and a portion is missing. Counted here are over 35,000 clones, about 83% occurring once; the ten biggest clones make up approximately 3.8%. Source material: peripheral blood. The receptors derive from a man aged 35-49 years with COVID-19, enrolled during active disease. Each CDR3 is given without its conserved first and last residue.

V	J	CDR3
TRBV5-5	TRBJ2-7	ASSLVLGPSYEQY
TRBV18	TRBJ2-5	ASSPPPQQETQY
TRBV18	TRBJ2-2	ASSPLGGPNTGELF
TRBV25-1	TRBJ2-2	ASSEGNRNTGELF
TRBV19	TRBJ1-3	ASSIQGAGNTIY
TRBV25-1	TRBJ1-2	ASSPPGKTYGYT
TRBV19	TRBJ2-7	ASTPSSSYEQY
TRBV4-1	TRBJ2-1	ASSLRLAERGDEQF
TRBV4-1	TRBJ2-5	ASSQDLQGPWGETQY
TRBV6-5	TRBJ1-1	ASRLTMRVTEAF
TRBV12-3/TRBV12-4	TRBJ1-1	ASRRDRATEAF
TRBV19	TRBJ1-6	ASSSYRDSLGSPLH
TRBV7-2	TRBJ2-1	ASSPPRSAGSYNEQF
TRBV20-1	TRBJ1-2	SATTDYGYT
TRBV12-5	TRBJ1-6	ASGSGQGDNSPLH
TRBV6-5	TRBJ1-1	ASRRDSQKNTEAF